This note documents a single T cell receptor (beta chain) sequence. This entry comes from a study of blood T cell repertoires in COVID-19. Sequenced by immunoSEQ multiplex PCR; TCRdb stores in-frame clones only, minus some. Among approximately 190,000 clones listed, approximately 84% were seen once. CDR1 LNHDA and CDR2 SQIVND come from the germline V gene (reference sequence). The CDR3 contains 14 residues. V was pared by 1 base and J by 8 bases, with 12 bases between. What was sequenced was peripheral blood. The TCR comes from a human donor with acute or convalescent COVID-19. The donor label of this sample is uncertain. The chain couples TRBV19 to TRBJ2-1; D ambiguous. The CDR3 bases are TGTGCCAGTAGTATAGTAGGAGTCCTCGATGAGCAGTTCTTC. Amino acid sequence: CASSIVGVLDEQFF.